These 16 T cell receptor beta chains were sequenced from one sample in a study of blood T cell repertoires in COVID-19. Profiled with immunoSEQ multiplex PCR; TCRdb holds only in-frame clones, not every one. The table has a few hundred thousand clones, over 80% seen once; the top ten hold around 3.7%. Sequenced: peripheral blood. All receptors come from a woman between 50 and 59 years old with active or convalescent COVID-19.

Only one count was recorded for this clone. The J gene is TRBJ1-2, the V gene TRBV19; 7 bases align to TRBD1. The germline gives CDR1 LNHDA, CDR2 SQIVND (reference sequence). V gave up 3 bases and J gave up 7 bases; unmatched junction bases: 8. The CDR3 consists of 14 residues. Written as DNA, the CDR3 is TGTGCCAGTAGTATTGCACAGGGGCGGGGTGGCTACACCTTC. It translates to CASSIAQGRGGYTF.

The V gene is TRBV30, the J gene TRBJ1-5; D gene ambiguous. This CDR3 is 13 amino acids long. The germline V gene encodes CDR1 GTSNPN and CDR2 SVGIG (reference sequence). Trimming took 1 base from V and 4 from J, leaving 8 bases between them. The CDR3 DNA follows: TGTGCCTGGAGTGGTCACGGGAATCAGCCCCAGCATTTT. Its translation: CAWSGHGNQPQHF.

This chain joins TRBV27 and TRBJ1-1, with D possibly TRBD1 on 6 matching bases. The CDR3 runs to 14 residues. Trimming pared 6 bases from V and 1 base from J, leaving 12 bases between. Germline loops: CDR1 MNHEY, CDR2 SMNVEV (reference sequence). CDR3 coding DNA: TGTGCCAGCAGGCGATCGGGACAGAACACTGAAGCTTTCTTT. It encodes CASRRSGQNTEAFF.

The chain has TRBV5-4 and TRBJ1-1; the D gene is possibly TRBD1 (5 bases). Between the trimmed V and J ends, which lost 6 bases and 11 bases, there was a span of 14 bases. The CDR3 runs 11 residues. In germline, CDR1 is SGHNT, CDR2 YYREEE (reference sequence). DNA of the CDR3: TGTGCCAGCACTTACCAGGGTATGGCTTTCTTT. The encoded protein is CASTYQGMAFF.

This clone was found once. The genes are TRBV6-5 and TRBJ1-5; 10 bases map to TRBD1. Per the germline V gene, CDR1 is MNHEY and CDR2 is SVGAGI. The V gene end was trimmed by 5 bases and the J gene end by 1 base; junction bases not matched to a gene: 2. The CDR3 spans 15 residues. CDR3 nucleotide sequence: TGTGCCAGCAGTCCGGACAGGGGGAGCAATCAGCCCCAGCATTTT. Its translation: CASSPDRGSNQPQHF.

The chain recombines TRBV7-6 with TRBJ2-7; D is perhaps TRBD1 (6 bases). With 1 base removed from V and 3 bases from J, the gap between germline ends came to 10 bases. The CDR3 length is 14 residues. Germline CDR1 SGHVS, CDR2 FNYEAQ. CDR3 loop: CASSLEGTLYEQYF. The CDR3 DNA sequence: TGTGCCAGCAGCTTAGAAGGGACACTCTACGAGCAGTACTTC.

The CDR3 region is CASSSGLAVLGETQYF. For the CDR3, the DNA is TGTGCCAGCAGCTCGGGACTAGCGGTCCTGGGGGAGACCCAGTACTTC. This chain connects TRBV7-6 to TRBJ2-5, with 11 positions matching TRBD2. This CDR3 is built from 16 residues. Unmatched junction bases numbered 9, after V lost 4 bases and J lost 5 bases. Germline CDR1 reads SGHVS; CDR2 reads FNYEAQ.

V and J are TRBV5-5 and TRBJ2-1; TRBD2 agrees at 11 bases. The CDR3 has 17 amino acids. The J segment lost 6 bases and the V segment lost 4 bases, leaving 12 bases of the junction unmatched. The V gene's germline CDR1 is SGHKS and CDR2 YYEKEE (reference sequence). CDR3 nucleotide sequence: TGTGCCAGCAGCCCCGCCATAGCGGGAGGGCCGGCCAATGAGCAGTTCTTC. This sequence encodes CASSPAIAGGPANEQFF. The variable domain in full, completed from reference TRBV5-5 and TRBJ2-1, reads DAGVTQSPTHLIKTRGQQVTLRCSPISGHKSVSWYQQVLGQGPQFIFQYYEKEERGRGNFPDRFSARQFPNYSSELNVNALLLGDSALYLCASSPAIAGGPANEQFFGPGTRLTVL.

J is TRBJ1-1 and V is TRBV7-9; no definite D call. CDR1 is SEHNR and CDR2 is FQNEAQ in the germline V gene (reference sequence). Trimming removed 6 bases at V and 7 bases at J, with 6 bases between. This CDR3 region has 10 residues. CDR3 protein: CASSTDEAFF. CDR3 DNA sequence: TGTGCCAGCAGTACAGATGAAGCTTTCTTT.

The rearrangement links TRBV9 to TRBJ2-1, with 13 bases aligning to TRBD2. The junction had 4 bases not matched to a gene; V was cut back by 0 bases and J by 7 bases. The CDR3 loop spans 16 amino acids. CDR1 is SGDLS and CDR2 is YYNGEE in the germline V gene. CDR3 nucleotides: TGTGCCAGCAGCGTAGAGGCACTAGCGGGAGGGAATGAGCAGTTCTTC. Residues: CASSVEALAGGNEQFF. Filled out from reference TRBV9 and TRBJ2-1, the complete variable domain reads DSGVTQTPKHLITATGQRVTLRCSPRSGDLSVYWYQQSLDQGLQFLIQYYNGEERAKGNILERFSAQQFPDLHSELNLSSLELGDSALYFCASSVEALAGGNEQFFGPGTRLTVL.

The rearrangement uses TRBV16 and TRBJ1-4; no clear D. The V and J ends lost 9 bases and 8 bases respectively, with 13 bases between them. CDR3 size: 12 residues. CDR1 and CDR2 (germline): KGHSY, FQNENV. The CDR3 DNA follows: TGTGCCAGTAGCGTGGGCGAAGAAAAACTGTTTTTT. It is translated as CASSVGEEKLFF.

This chain connects TRBV7-2 to TRBJ2-1; 9 bases align to TRBD2. Germline V gives CDR1 SGHTA, CDR2 FQGNSA. Germline trimming cut 4 bases from V and 2 bases from J; bases unmatched to any gene: 6. CDR3 size: 16 residues. The CDR3 protein is CASSSRKRGAYNEQFF. The CDR3 nucleotides are TGTGCCAGCAGCTCGAGAAAGCGGGGGGCCTACAATGAGCAGTTCTTC.

This chain uses TRBV20-1 with TRBJ2-1; TRBD1 matches 7 bases. Germline-derived CDR1 and CDR2 are DFQATT and SNEGSKA (reference sequence). The J segment lost 1 base and the V segment lost 3 bases, leaving 9 bases of the junction unmatched. This CDR3 is built from 16 residues. The CDR3 here is CSASNFQGQSYNEQFF. CDR3 in DNA: TGCAGTGCTAGTAATTTCCAGGGACAGTCCTACAATGAGCAGTTCTTC.

This chain joins TRBV10-3 and TRBJ2-2; D is perhaps TRBD1 (5 bases). The CDR3 is 12 amino acids. The germline gives CDR1 ENHRY, CDR2 SYGVKD. V was trimmed by 3 bases and J by 6 bases, leaving 5 bases between them. This CDR3 reads CAISEGAGELFF. The CDR3 DNA is TGTGCCATCAGTGAAGGGGCCGGGGAGCTGTTTTTT.

The V gene is TRBV4-2, the J gene TRBJ1-1, with 9 bases lining up with TRBD1. This CDR3 has 15 residues. CDR1 is LGHNA, CDR2 YNFKEQ, per germline. V shed 4 bases and J 3 bases; nucleotides not matched to a gene: 6. The CDR3 loop reads CASSPRQGVDTEAFF. CDR3 nucleotide sequence: TGTGCCAGCAGCCCCCGACAGGGGGTGGACACTGAAGCTTTCTTT.

The chain employs TRBV28 and TRBJ1-4; no clear D gene. The V end was cut by 6 bases, the J end by 6 bases, with 8 bases between. The CDR3 consists of 12 residues. CDR1 and CDR2 from the germline V gene are MDHEN and SYDVKM. Written as DNA, the CDR3 is TGTGCCAGCAGCCCCATCCATGAAAAACTGTTTTTT. Amino acid sequence: CASSPIHEKLFF.